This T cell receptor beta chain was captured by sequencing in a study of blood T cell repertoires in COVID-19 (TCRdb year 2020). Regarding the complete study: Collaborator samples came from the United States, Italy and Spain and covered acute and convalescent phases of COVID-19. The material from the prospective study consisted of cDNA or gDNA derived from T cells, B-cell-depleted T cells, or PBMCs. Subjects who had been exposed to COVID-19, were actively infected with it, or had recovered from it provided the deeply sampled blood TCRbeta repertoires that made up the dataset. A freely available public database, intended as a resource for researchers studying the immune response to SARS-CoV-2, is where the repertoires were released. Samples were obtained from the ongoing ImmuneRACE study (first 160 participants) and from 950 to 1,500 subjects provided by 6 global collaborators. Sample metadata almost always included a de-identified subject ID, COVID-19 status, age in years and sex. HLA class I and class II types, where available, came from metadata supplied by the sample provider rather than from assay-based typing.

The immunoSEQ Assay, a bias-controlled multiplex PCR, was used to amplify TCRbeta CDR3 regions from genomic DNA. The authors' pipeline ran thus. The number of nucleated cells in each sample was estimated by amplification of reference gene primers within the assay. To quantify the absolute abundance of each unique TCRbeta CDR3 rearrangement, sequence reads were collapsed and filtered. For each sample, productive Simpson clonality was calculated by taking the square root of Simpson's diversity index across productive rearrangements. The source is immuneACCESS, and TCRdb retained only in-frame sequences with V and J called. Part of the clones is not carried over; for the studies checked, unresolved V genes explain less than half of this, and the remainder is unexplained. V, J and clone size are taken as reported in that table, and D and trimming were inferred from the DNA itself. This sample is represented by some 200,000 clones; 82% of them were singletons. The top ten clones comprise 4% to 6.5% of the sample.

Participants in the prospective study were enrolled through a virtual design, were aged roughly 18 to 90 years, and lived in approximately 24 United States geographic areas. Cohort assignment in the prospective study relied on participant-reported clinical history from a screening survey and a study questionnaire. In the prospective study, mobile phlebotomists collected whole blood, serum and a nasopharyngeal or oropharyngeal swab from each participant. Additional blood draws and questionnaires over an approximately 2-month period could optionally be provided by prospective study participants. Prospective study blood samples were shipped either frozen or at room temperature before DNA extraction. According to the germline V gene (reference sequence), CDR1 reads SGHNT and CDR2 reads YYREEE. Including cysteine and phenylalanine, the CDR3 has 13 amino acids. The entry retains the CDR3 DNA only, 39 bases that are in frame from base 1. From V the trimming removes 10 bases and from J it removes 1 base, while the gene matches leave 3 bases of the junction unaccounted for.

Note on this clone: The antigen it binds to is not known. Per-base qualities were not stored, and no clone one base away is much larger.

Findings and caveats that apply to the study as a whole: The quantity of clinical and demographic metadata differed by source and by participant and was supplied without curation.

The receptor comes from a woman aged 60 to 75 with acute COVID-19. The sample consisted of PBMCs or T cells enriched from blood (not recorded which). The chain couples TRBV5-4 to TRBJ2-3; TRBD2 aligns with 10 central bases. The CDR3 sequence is CAGGTSGTDTQYF. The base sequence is TGTGCCGGGGGGACTAGCGGCACAGATACGCAGTATTTT.